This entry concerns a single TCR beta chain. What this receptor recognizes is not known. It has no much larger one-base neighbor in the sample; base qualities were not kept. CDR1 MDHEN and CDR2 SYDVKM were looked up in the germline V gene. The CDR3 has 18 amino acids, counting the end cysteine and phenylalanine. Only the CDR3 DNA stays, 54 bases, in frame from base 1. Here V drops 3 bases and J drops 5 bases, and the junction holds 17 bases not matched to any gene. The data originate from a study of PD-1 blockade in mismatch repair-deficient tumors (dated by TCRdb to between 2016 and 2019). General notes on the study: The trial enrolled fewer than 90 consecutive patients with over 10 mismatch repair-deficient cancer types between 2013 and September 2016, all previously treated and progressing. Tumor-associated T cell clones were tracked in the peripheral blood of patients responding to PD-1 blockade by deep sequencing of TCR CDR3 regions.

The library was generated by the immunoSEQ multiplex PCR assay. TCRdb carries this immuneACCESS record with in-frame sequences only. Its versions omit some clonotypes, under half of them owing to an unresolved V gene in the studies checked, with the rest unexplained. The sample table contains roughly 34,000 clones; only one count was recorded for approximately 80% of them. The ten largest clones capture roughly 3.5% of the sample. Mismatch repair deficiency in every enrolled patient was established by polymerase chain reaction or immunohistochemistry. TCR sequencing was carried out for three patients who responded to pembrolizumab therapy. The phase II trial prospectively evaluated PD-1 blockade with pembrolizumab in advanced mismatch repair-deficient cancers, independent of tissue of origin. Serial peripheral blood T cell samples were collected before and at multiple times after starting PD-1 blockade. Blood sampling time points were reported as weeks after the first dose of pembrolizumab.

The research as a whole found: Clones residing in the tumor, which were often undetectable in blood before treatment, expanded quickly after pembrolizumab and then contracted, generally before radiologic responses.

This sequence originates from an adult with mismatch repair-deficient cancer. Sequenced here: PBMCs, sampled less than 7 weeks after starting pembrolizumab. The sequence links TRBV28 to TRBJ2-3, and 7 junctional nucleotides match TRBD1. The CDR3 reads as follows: CASSFRWFSAAGGDTQYF. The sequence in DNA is TGTGCCAGCAGTTTTCGGTGGTTTAGCGCCGCAGGGGGAGATACGCAGTATTTT.